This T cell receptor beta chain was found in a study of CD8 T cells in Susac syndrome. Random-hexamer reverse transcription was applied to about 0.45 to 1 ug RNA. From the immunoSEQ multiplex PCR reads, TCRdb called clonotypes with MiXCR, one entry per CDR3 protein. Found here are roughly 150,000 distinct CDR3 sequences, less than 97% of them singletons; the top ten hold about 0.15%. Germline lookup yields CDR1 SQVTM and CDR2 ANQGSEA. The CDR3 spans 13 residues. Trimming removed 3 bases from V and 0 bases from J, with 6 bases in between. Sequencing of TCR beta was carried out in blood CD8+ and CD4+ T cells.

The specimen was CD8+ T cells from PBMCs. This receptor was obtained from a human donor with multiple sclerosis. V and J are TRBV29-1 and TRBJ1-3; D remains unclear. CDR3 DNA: TGCAGCGTTGAGGTGGTCTCTGGAAACACCATATATTTT. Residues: CSVEVVSGNTIYF.